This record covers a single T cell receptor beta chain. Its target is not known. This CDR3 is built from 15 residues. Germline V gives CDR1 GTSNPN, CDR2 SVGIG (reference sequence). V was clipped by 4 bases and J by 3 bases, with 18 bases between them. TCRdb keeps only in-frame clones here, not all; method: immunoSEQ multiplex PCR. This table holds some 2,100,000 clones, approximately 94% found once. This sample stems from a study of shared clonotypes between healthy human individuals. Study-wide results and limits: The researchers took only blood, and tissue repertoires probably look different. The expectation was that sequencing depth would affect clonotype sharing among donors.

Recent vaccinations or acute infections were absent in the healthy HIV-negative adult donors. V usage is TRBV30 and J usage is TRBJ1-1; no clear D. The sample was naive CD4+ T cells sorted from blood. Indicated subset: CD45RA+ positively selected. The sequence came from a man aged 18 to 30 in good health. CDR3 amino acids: CAWIPGRLKYTEAFF. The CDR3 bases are TGTGCCTGGATACCAGGACGATTGAAATACACTGAAGCTTTCTTT.